What follows is one T cell receptor beta chain and its context. The source of the sample is a study of blood T cell repertoires in COVID-19. The wider study: The origin of the acute and convalescent COVID-19 samples was the United States, Italy and Spain. Sources were T cells, B-cell-depleted T cells, or PBMCs; the material itself was cDNA or gDNA.

The germline V and J ends were trimmed by 5 bases and 9 bases, with 11 bases remaining between them. From germline, CDR1 is LNHDA and CDR2 SQIVND (reference sequence). CDR3 length: 12 residues. Per the original methods: Reference gene primer amplification gave estimated nucleated cell counts. Profiled with immunoSEQ multiplex PCR; TCRdb holds only in-frame clones, not every one. V, J and clone size are taken as reported in that table, and D and trimming were inferred from the DNA itself. The sample holds 90,000 to 100,000 clones; roughly 80% are singletons and the top ten take roughly 18%. The chain joins TRBV19 to TRBJ2-1, with D tentatively TRBD2 (5 bases). The TCR sequence derives from a man of 80 years or more with acute or convalescent COVID-19. The sample taken for sequencing was peripheral blood. The CDR3 spells CASSEGWGEQFF. CDR3 bases: TGTGCCAGTAGTGAGGGTTGGGGTGAGCAGTTCTTC.